A few counts support the clone carrying this T cell receptor beta chain. Its antigen is unidentified. The record originates from a study of T-cell reconstitution after alpha-beta-depleted transplantation in children. Study-wide findings and caveats: T-cell counts and diversity were attributed mostly to newly produced T cells one year after transplant.

The TCRbeta library incorporated unique molecular identifiers. One entry per CDR3 protein, called by TCRdb with MiXCR from the PCR reads. The sample shows almost 600,000 distinct CDR3 sequences, over 25% of them seen only once. The CDR3 runs to 14 residues. Germline V gene data show CDR1 as LNHNV and CDR2 as YYDKDF (reference sequence). The V end lost 0 bases, the J end lost 3 bases, and 5 bases lay between the germline ends. J is TRBJ2-2 and V is TRBV15; no definite D call. The specimen comprised PBMCs, sampled before TCRalphabeta/CD19-depleted stem cell transplant. This sequence was found in a boy under three years old with Wiskott-Aldrich syndrome, due to receive a stem cell transplant. CDR3 sequence: CATSRDLDTGELFF. The CDR3 DNA reads TGTGCCACCAGCAGAGATTTGGACACCGGGGAGCTGTTTTTT.